These T cell receptor beta chains were read from a single sample in a study of blood T cell repertoires in COVID-19. Using immunoSEQ multiplex PCR, the repertoire was profiled, and TCRdb retains in-frame clones only, with some absent. Here the sample spans some 80,000 clones, over 75% being singletons. Source material: peripheral blood. These receptors all stem from a man at least 80 years old with acute or convalescent COVID-19. Each CDR3 is given with its conserved first and last residue. D genes are given only for firm matches. Part of the rows lack a size; the others show once, few, many or a class for expanded clones.

abundance: -; d_gene: TRBD2; j_gene: TRBJ2-1; v_gene: TRBV10-3; len: 17; CDR3nt: TGTGCCATCAGTGGTACCCCTACTAGCGGTCCCTACAATGAGCAGTTCTTC; CDR3aa: CAISGTPTSGPYNEQFF
abundance: -; d_gene: TRBD2; j_gene: TRBJ2-7; v_gene: TRBV19; len: 16; CDR3nt: TGTGCCAGTAGTATAAGTAGCGGGGCTAGCTCCTACGAGCAGTACTTC; CDR3aa: CASSISSGASSYEQYF
abundance: -; d_gene: -; j_gene: TRBJ2-3; v_gene: TRBV3-1/TRBV3-2; len: 16; CDR3nt: TGTGCCAGCAGCCAAGGGACGGGGGGACACACAGATACGCAGTATTTT; CDR3aa: CASSQGTGGHTDTQYF
abundance: -; d_gene: -; j_gene: TRBJ1-1; v_gene: TRBV12-3/TRBV12-4; len: 13; CDR3nt: TGTGCCAGCAGCCCGTTGAGGTACACTGAAGCTTTCTTT; CDR3aa: CASSPLRYTEAFF
abundance: once; d_gene: TRBD2; j_gene: TRBJ2-5; v_gene: TRBV3-1/TRBV3-2; len: 14; CDR3nt: TGTGCCTCAGAGTCGGGGGGGCCACGGGAGACCCAGTACTTC; CDR3aa: CASESGGPRETQYF
abundance: -; d_gene: -; j_gene: TRBJ2-3; v_gene: TRBV12-3/TRBV12-4; len: 13; CDR3nt: TGTGCCAGCAGTTTCTCAGAATCAGATACGCAGTATTTT; CDR3aa: CASSFSESDTQYF
abundance: -; d_gene: -; j_gene: TRBJ1-1; v_gene: TRBV19; len: 17; CDR3nt: TGTGCCAGTAGCCCATTATTCGTCGACGCCTTGAGGACTGAAGCTTTCTTT; CDR3aa: CASSPLFVDALRTEAFF
abundance: -; d_gene: -; j_gene: TRBJ1-5; v_gene: TRBV9; len: 14; CDR3nt: TGTGCCAGCAGCGTAGGAGACAAAGGCCAGCCCCAGCATTTT; CDR3aa: CASSVGDKGQPQHF
abundance: -; d_gene: -; j_gene: TRBJ1-1; v_gene: TRBV6-5; len: 13; CDR3nt: TGTGCCTCCCAAGAGGGATTGCACACTGAAGCTTTCTTT; CDR3aa: CASQEGLHTEAFF
abundance: -; d_gene: TRBD2; j_gene: TRBJ2-2; v_gene: TRBV7-3; len: 13; CDR3nt: TGTGCCAGCAGGCTGACTAGCGCCGGGGAGCTGTTTTTT; CDR3aa: CASRLTSAGELFF
abundance: -; d_gene: -; j_gene: TRBJ1-1; v_gene: TRBV28; len: 12; CDR3nt: TGTGCCAGCAGTTTAATGGCCACTGAAGCTTTCTTT; CDR3aa: CASSLMATEAFF
abundance: once; d_gene: -; j_gene: TRBJ1-4; v_gene: TRBV6-1; len: 15; CDR3nt: TGTGCCAGCAGCGAAGGTGGAACAGTCAATGAAAAACTGTTTTTT; CDR3aa: CASSEGGTVNEKLFF
abundance: -; d_gene: TRBD1; j_gene: TRBJ2-2; v_gene: TRBV12-5; len: 15; CDR3nt: TGTGCTAGTGGTTTGGTAACAGGGGGCACCGGGGAGCTGTTTTTT; CDR3aa: CASGLVTGGTGELFF
abundance: -; d_gene: -; j_gene: TRBJ2-5; v_gene: TRBV15; len: 16; CDR3nt: TGTGCCACCAGCAGAGAGGGGGCGATTGGACAAGAGACCCAGTACTTC; CDR3aa: CATSREGAIGQETQYF
abundance: -; d_gene: -; j_gene: TRBJ1-4; v_gene: TRBV24-1; len: 16; CDR3nt: TGTGCCACCAGTGATTTGGGCCGACAGGACAATGAAAAACTGTTTTTT; CDR3aa: CATSDLGRQDNEKLFF
abundance: -; d_gene: TRBD1; j_gene: TRBJ1-2; v_gene: TRBV5-1; len: 15; CDR3nt: TGCGCCAGCACCCAAGGACAGGCGACTAACTATGGCTACACCTTC; CDR3aa: CASTQGQATNYGYTF
abundance: -; d_gene: -; j_gene: TRBJ1-2; v_gene: TRBV2; len: 13; CDR3nt: TGTGCCAGCAGTGAGCCCAGAAACTATGGCTACACCTTC; CDR3aa: CASSEPRNYGYTF
abundance: -; d_gene: -; j_gene: TRBJ1-1; v_gene: TRBV19; len: 13; CDR3nt: TGTGCCAGTAGTAGGGGGGAAGGGACTGAAGCTTTCTTT; CDR3aa: CASSRGEGTEAFF
abundance: -; d_gene: -; j_gene: TRBJ2-1; v_gene: TRBV29-1; len: 12; CDR3nt: TGCAGCGTTGACCGGGACTCCTATGAGCAGTTCTTC; CDR3aa: CSVDRDSYEQFF
abundance: -; d_gene: -; j_gene: TRBJ1-4; v_gene: TRBV5-4; len: 16; CDR3nt: TGTGCCAGCAGCGGAGGGACTCATGCAACTAATGAAAAACTGTTTTTT; CDR3aa: CASSGGTHATNEKLFF
abundance: few; d_gene: -; j_gene: TRBJ1-5; v_gene: TRBV11-3; len: 16; CDR3nt: TGTGCCAGCAGCTTAGGGAAACGACAGATCAATCAGCCCCAGCATTTT; CDR3aa: CASSLGKRQINQPQHF
abundance: few; d_gene: -; j_gene: TRBJ1-2; v_gene: TRBV3-1/TRBV3-2; len: 14; CDR3nt: TGTGCCAGCAGCCGGGAGGGGCAGGGCTATGGCTACACCTTC; CDR3aa: CASSREGQGYGYTF
abundance: -; d_gene: -; j_gene: TRBJ1-2; v_gene: TRBV7-9; len: 15; CDR3nt: TGTGCCAGCAGCTTAGCTAGCGGCCGATACCAAGGCTACACCTTC; CDR3aa: CASSLASGRYQGYTF
abundance: few; d_gene: TRBD1; j_gene: TRBJ2-7; v_gene: TRBV5-5; len: 14; CDR3nt: TGTGCCAGCAGCTCGGAGGACAGGGGCGACGAGCAGTACTTC; CDR3aa: CASSSEDRGDEQYF
abundance: -; d_gene: TRBD1; j_gene: TRBJ1-6; v_gene: TRBV19; len: 13; CDR3nt: TGTGCCAGTGCGGACAGGGGGGTTTTCCCCCTCCACTTT; CDR3aa: CASADRGVFPLHF
abundance: -; d_gene: TRBD1; j_gene: TRBJ1-5; v_gene: TRBV7-9; len: 14; CDR3nt: TGTGCCAGCAGCTTATCAGGGGGGAGTCAGCCCCAGCATTTT; CDR3aa: CASSLSGGSQPQHF
abundance: -; d_gene: TRBD1; j_gene: TRBJ1-6; v_gene: TRBV27; len: 18; CDR3nt: TGTGCCAGCAGTTTATCGGGTACAGGGGGCGGTGGTAGTTCACCCCTCCACTTT; CDR3aa: CASSLSGTGGGGSSPLHF
abundance: -; d_gene: -; j_gene: TRBJ1-2; v_gene: TRBV5-1; len: 15; CDR3nt: TGCGCCAGCAGCTTGTCGTTAGAGATCCCCAGGGACTACACCTTC; CDR3aa: CASSLSLEIPRDYTF
abundance: -; d_gene: TRBD1; j_gene: TRBJ2-7; v_gene: TRBV18; len: 15; CDR3nt: TGTGCCAGCTCACCAACGGGGAGACAGGGTTTCGAGCAGTACTTC; CDR3aa: CASSPTGRQGFEQYF
abundance: -; d_gene: TRBD1; j_gene: TRBJ1-6; v_gene: TRBV9; len: 14; CDR3nt: TGTGCCAGCAGCGTAGGTCAGGGGGGCTCACCCCTCCACTTT; CDR3aa: CASSVGQGGSPLHF
abundance: -; d_gene: -; j_gene: TRBJ2-3; v_gene: TRBV11-2; len: 14; CDR3nt: TGTGCCAGCAGCTCCAACCCGGGTTCAGATACGCAGTATTTT; CDR3aa: CASSSNPGSDTQYF
abundance: many; d_gene: -; j_gene: TRBJ2-3; v_gene: TRBV5-4; len: 15; CDR3nt: TGTGCCAGCAGTCGAGGGGGACGCACCACAGATACGCAGTATTTT; CDR3aa: CASSRGGRTTDTQYF
abundance: -; d_gene: -; j_gene: TRBJ2-4; v_gene: TRBV6-5; len: 16; CDR3nt: TGTGCCAGCAGTTACAAGGCAGGGATGGACAAAAACATTCAGTACTTC; CDR3aa: CASSYKAGMDKNIQYF
abundance: few; d_gene: TRBD1; j_gene: TRBJ1-4; v_gene: TRBV5-8; len: 13; CDR3nt: TGTGCCAGCAGATCGACAGGGAGGGAAAAACTGTTTTTT; CDR3aa: CASRSTGREKLFF
abundance: -; d_gene: TRBD1; j_gene: TRBJ2-2; v_gene: TRBV9; len: 14; CDR3nt: TGTGCCAGCAGCCCCCGGACAGGGACCGGGGAGCTGTTTTTT; CDR3aa: CASSPRTGTGELFF
abundance: few; d_gene: -; j_gene: TRBJ1-2; v_gene: TRBV28; len: 15; CDR3nt: TGTGCCAGCACCACCGCGGGAACACATCACTATGGCTACACCTTC; CDR3aa: CASTTAGTHHYGYTF
abundance: -; d_gene: TRBD1; j_gene: TRBJ2-7; v_gene: TRBV6-2/TRBV6-3; len: 16; CDR3nt: TGTGCCAGCAGTTACGCGTCGGGGACAGGCCTGGGAGAGCAGTACTTC; CDR3aa: CASSYASGTGLGEQYF
abundance: -; d_gene: -; j_gene: TRBJ2-7; v_gene: TRBV7-2; len: 15; CDR3nt: TGTGCCAGCAGCTTAGTTCCGGGAATTACCTACGAGCAGTACTTC; CDR3aa: CASSLVPGITYEQYF
abundance: -; d_gene: -; j_gene: TRBJ2-5; v_gene: TRBV6-5; len: 13; CDR3nt: TGTGCCAGCAGGGCCCCGGGGAAGGAGACCCAGTACTTC; CDR3aa: CASRAPGKETQYF
abundance: -; d_gene: TRBD1; j_gene: TRBJ1-1; v_gene: TRBV5-1; len: 15; CDR3nt: TGCGCCAGCAGCGGGGGATCAGGGGGTAAGACTGAAGCTTTCTTT; CDR3aa: CASSGGSGGKTEAFF